Presented here are 25 T cell receptor beta chains from one specimen sequenced in a study of OX40 agonist ivuxolimab in advanced cancers. Generated by immunoSEQ multiplex PCR, the TCRdb table keeps only in-frame clones and is missing some. The profile covers about 70,000 clones, with approximately 78% appearing a single time and about 1.1% taken by the ten largest. The input for sequencing was CD4+ or CD8+ T cells sorted from blood, taken in a trial of the OX40 agonist ivuxolimab. The receptor set was obtained from an adult with an advanced solid tumor such as melanoma, head and neck, liver or kidney cancer.

On this clone: The sample has other DNA sequences that encode this CDR3 too. The chain recombines TRBV2 with TRBJ2-2; TRBD2 is a possible D gene (5 bases). Trimming left V 5 bases short and J 7 bases short, with 14 bases between. The CDR3 consists of 14 residues. The germline V gene encodes CDR1 SNHLY and CDR2 FYNNEI. The CDR3 region is CASSPRTSGGELFF. DNA for the CDR3: TGTGCCAGCAGTCCAAGGACGAGCGGCGGGGAGCTGTTTTTT.

Comment on this clone: A read error may account for a junction end that differs from germline. This rearrangement joins TRBV6-1 to TRBJ1-5, with unresolved D. Germline CDR1 is MNHNS and CDR2 is SASEGT. The CDR3 has 13 amino acids. In DNA, the CDR3 is TGTGCCAGCAGAGAAGGATCGGGTCAGCCCCAGCATTTT. Translating it yields CASREGSGQPQHF.

V and J are TRBV11-2 and TRBJ2-2; unclear D gene. Trimming took off 5 bases at V and 8 bases at J, with 15 bases between the two ends. This CDR3 spans 14 amino acids. The germline CDR1 and CDR2 sequences are SGHAT and FQNNGV. The CDR3 nucleotides read TGTGCCAGCAGCCCAGACGATCGTTGGGGGGAGCTGTTTTTT. Protein product: CASSPDDRWGELFF.

This clone was recorded only once. The V gene is TRBV5-4, the J gene TRBJ1-4; TRBD1 is a possible D gene (5 bases). V was cut by 4 bases and J by 0 bases, with 10 bases left in between. Germline values: CDR1 SGHNT, CDR2 YYREEE (reference sequence). The CDR3 is 15 amino acids. Written as DNA, the CDR3 is TGTGCCAGCAGCCCCGGGGGGGCAACTAATGAAAAACTGTTTTTT. Translated, it gives CASSPGGATNEKLFF.

This chain links TRBV19 with TRBJ1-1; D is unresolved. Trimming stripped 3 bases from V and 1 base from J, with 9 bases between. The CDR3 consists of 14 residues. Germline values: CDR1 LNHDA, CDR2 SQIVND (reference sequence). The CDR3 loop reads CASSILSGNTEAFF. As DNA, the CDR3 is TGTGCCAGTAGTATTTTGTCAGGGAACACTGAAGCTTTCTTT. Full variable domain (remainder filled in from reference TRBV19 and TRBJ1-1): DGGITQSPKYLFRKEGQNVTLSCEQNLNHDAMYWYRQDPGQGLRLIYYSQIVNDFQKGDIAEGYSVSREKKESFPLTVTSAQKNPTAFYLCASSILSGNTEAFFGQGTRLTVV.

V is TRBV4-2 and J is TRBJ2-3, with 8 bases that match TRBD2. With V trimmed by 5 bases and J by 2 bases, 15 bases remained unmatched. Germline-derived CDR1 and CDR2 are LGHNA and YNFKEQ. The CDR3 spans 18 residues. The CDR3 DNA is TGTGCCAGCAGCGAAAGATTTTCGGGGGGGCAGAACACAGATACGCAGTATTTT. This sequence encodes CASSERFSGGQNTDTQYF.

V gene TRBV21-1 combines with J gene TRBJ2-2; the table's D call, TRBD1, has no DNA check behind it. TRBV21-1 is labeled a pseudogene. CDR3 length equals 14 residues. This CDR3 reads CPPARLTGFGELFF. CDR3 in DNA: TGTCCTCCAGCACGGTTGACAGGGTTCGGGGAGCTGTTTTTT.

The chain is built from TRBV27 and TRBJ2-7; the match to TRBD2 covers 7 bases. Trimming removed 2 bases from V and 1 base from J; junction bases left unmatched: 5. The CDR3 length is 15 residues. The germline V gene encodes CDR1 MNHEY and CDR2 SMNVEV (reference sequence). CDR3 nucleotides: TGTGCCAGCAGTTTACGGGCTAGCGGATCCTACGAGCAGTACTTC. Its protein product is CASSLRASGSYEQYF.

The chain has TRBV4-1 and TRBJ1-4; 7 bases line up with TRBD1. Germline-derived CDR1 and CDR2 are MGHRA and YSYEKL. This CDR3 comprises 14 residues. V shed 4 bases and J 8 bases; nucleotides not matched to a gene: 7. This CDR3 reads CASSREGQREKLFF. DNA of the CDR3: TGCGCCAGCAGCCGGGAGGGACAGCGGGAAAAACTGTTTTTT.

The rearrangement uses TRBV5-8 and TRBJ1-5; TRBD1 is a possible D gene (5 bases). The CDR3 length is 15 residues. Germline-derived CDR1 and CDR2 are SGHTS and YDEGEE. Trimming stripped 4 bases from V and 2 bases from J, with 13 bases between. The CDR3 DNA sequence: TGTGCCAGCAGCCCGGGACTCATGCGCAATCAGCCCCAGCATTTT. It yields the protein CASSPGLMRNQPQHF.

The rearrangement joins TRBV5-1 to TRBJ1-1; 10 positions agree with TRBD1. V shed 4 bases and J 4 bases; nucleotides not matched to a gene: 4. Germline V CDR1 and CDR2: SGHRS, YFSETQ. This CDR3 has 14 amino acids. DNA for the CDR3: TGCGCCAGCAGCCCCGGGACAGGGGCCACTGAAGCTTTCTTT. Amino acid sequence: CASSPGTGATEAFF.

The sample holds one count of this clone. This rearrangement joins TRBV5-1 to TRBJ2-1, with 11 positions matching TRBD2. The junction had 6 bases not matched to a gene; V was cut back by 4 bases and J by 6 bases. Germline assignment: CDR1 SGHRS and CDR2 YFSETQ. The CDR3 extends over 15 amino acids. CDR3 sequence reads: CASSTLAGDLNEQFF. The CDR3 nucleotides are TGCGCCAGCAGCACACTAGCGGGGGATCTCAATGAGCAGTTCTTC.

The chain uses TRBV4-1 and TRBJ2-4; 7 bases agree with TRBD1. This CDR3 region has 15 residues. Germline loops: CDR1 MGHRA, CDR2 YSYEKL. V gave up 2 bases and J gave up 6 bases; unmatched junction bases: 7. In nucleotides, the CDR3 is TGCGCCAGCAGCCAACCGGACAGGATGGGAAACATTCAGTACTTC. It is translated as CASSQPDRMGNIQYF.

This chain uses TRBV4-1 with TRBJ1-2; D remains ambiguous. Germline CDR1 MGHRA, CDR2 YSYEKL. This CDR3 comprises 14 residues. The V gene lost 0 bases and the J gene lost 4 bases, with 9 bases spanning the gap. CDR3: CASSQEEQIYGYTF. CDR3 nucleotides: TGCGCCAGCAGCCAAGAAGAACAGATCTATGGCTACACCTTC.

The chain joins TRBV19 to TRBJ1-2, with D perhaps matching TRBD1 (6 bases). The germline gives CDR1 LNHDA, CDR2 SQIVND (reference sequence). This CDR3 has 14 residues. With 9 bases removed from V and 4 bases from J, the gap between germline ends came to 18 bases. Written as DNA, the CDR3 is TGTGCCAGGAAGGGGGGAGGGGCTGTCTATGGCTACACCTTC. The encoded protein is CARKGGGAVYGYTF.

This rearrangement joins TRBV9 to TRBJ2-5; TRBD2 matches at 12 bases. Germline V gene sequence: CDR1 SGDLS, CDR2 YYNGEE. CDR3 length: 16 residues. After removal of 4 bases from V and 2 bases from J, the junction contained 6 bases not matched to a gene. CDR3 nucleotides: TGTGCCAGCAGCCCCCGACTAGCGGGGGAACAAGAGACCCAGTACTTC. This codes for CASSPRLAGEQETQYF.

This clone was counted between two and nine times. The CDR3 region is CASSPRGTGTVAYEQYF. Here the CDR3 DNA reads TGTGCCAGCTCACCAAGAGGGACCGGGACAGTGGCCTACGAGCAGTACTTC. The J gene is TRBJ2-7, the V gene TRBV18; 7 bases match TRBD1. This CDR3 is built from 17 residues. The trim removed 2 bases at V and 2 bases at J, leaving 12 bases unmatched. In germline, CDR1 is KGHSH, CDR2 LQKENI.

Only a few counts were recorded for this clone. V is TRBV9 and J is TRBJ1-2, with 9 bases matching TRBD1. The V gene's germline CDR1 is SGDLS and CDR2 YYNGEE. V lost 7 bases, J lost 1 base, and 2 bases stayed unmatched. The CDR3 loop spans 13 amino acids. CDR3 region: CASGGQGNYGYTF. In DNA, the CDR3 is TGTGCCAGCGGGGGACAGGGTAACTATGGCTACACCTTC.

This chain connects TRBV4-2 to TRBJ2-1; TRBD2 aligns across 8 bases. Germline V gene lookup returns CDR1 LGHNA and CDR2 YNFKEQ. V was clipped by 0 bases and J by 6 bases; unmatched bases: 13. The CDR3 sequence is 18 residues long. The CDR3 here is CASSQDPPGAGGRNEQFF. The DNA of the CDR3 is TGTGCCAGCAGCCAAGATCCCCCCGGGGCGGGGGGCCGCAATGAGCAGTTCTTC.

The rearrangement links TRBV19 to TRBJ2-2, with D perhaps matching TRBD2 (5 bases). This CDR3 region has 15 residues. V lost 7 bases and J lost 5, with 17 bases in between. The germline V gene encodes CDR1 LNHDA and CDR2 SQIVND (reference sequence). DNA for the CDR3: TGTGCCAGTACTCCCCTGGGTCCGGGGACCGGGGAGCTGTTTTTT. This sequence encodes CASTPLGPGTGELFF.

The rearrangement joins TRBV13 to TRBJ2-2; 8 bases agree with TRBD1. Looked up from germline, CDR1 is PRHDT and CDR2 is FYEKMQ (reference sequence). The V gene end was trimmed by 5 bases and the J gene end by 3 bases; junction bases not matched to a gene: 8. The CDR3 runs to 16 residues. The CDR3 DNA reads as TGTGCCAGCAGCCCCCGGACAGGGTGGGACACCGGGGAGCTGTTTTTT. Protein product: CASSPRTGWDTGELFF.

The genes are TRBV30 and TRBJ2-5; D ambiguous. CDR1 is GTSNPN and CDR2 is SVGIG in the germline V gene (reference sequence). The CDR3 consists of 14 residues. V shed 3 bases and J shed 2 bases, with 13 bases lying between them. In nucleotides, the CDR3 is TGTGCCTGGAGCCCTGCTCGGCAGCAAGAGACCCAGTACTTC. Translated: CAWSPARQQETQYF.

V usage is TRBV5-8 and J usage is TRBJ2-2; D perhaps matches TRBD1 (7 bases). The CDR3 runs to 15 residues. Looked up from germline, CDR1 is SGHTS and CDR2 is YDEGEE. The ends were cut back, 5 bases at V and 6 bases at J, with 17 bases in the middle. DNA for the CDR3: TGTGCCAGCAGTGGGGGTGACAGGGACTCCGGGGAGCTGTTTTTT. Protein product: CASSGGDRDSGELFF.

The chain carries TRBV21-1 and TRBJ2-7. TRBV21-1 is described as a pseudogene. This CDR3 spans 16 amino acids. CDR3: CASSKGEQNNSYEQYF. The DNA for the CDR3 is TGTGCCAGCAGCAAAGGGGAACAGAATAACTCCTACGAGCAGTACTTC.

The chain couples TRBV4-2 to TRBJ1-2; the match to TRBD1 covers 7 bases. The CDR3 has 14 amino acids. CDR1 LGHNA and CDR2 YNFKEQ come from the germline V gene. Trimming cost V 4 bases and J 0 bases; bases outside gene matches: 2. The CDR3 nucleotides read TGTGCCAGCAGCCTGACAGGGTCTAACTATGGCTACACCTTC. Amino acids: CASSLTGSNYGYTF.